What follows are 30 T cell receptor beta chains derived from one specimen sequenced in a study of OX40 agonist ivuxolimab in advanced cancers. This table comes from immunoSEQ multiplex PCR, and its TCRdb copy is limited to in-frame clones, with some not included. The sample consists of fewer than 100,000 clones, more than 85% of them appearing once. The sample in question was CD4+ or CD8+ T cells sorted from blood, obtained in a trial of the OX40 agonist ivuxolimab. These receptors were obtained from an adult with an advanced solid tumor such as melanoma, head and neck, liver or kidney cancer.

The V and J genes are TRBV4-2 and TRBJ1-1; D is perhaps TRBD1 (6 bases). The CDR3 length is 14 residues. The ends were cut back, 5 bases at V and 5 bases at J, with 15 bases in the middle. The germline V gene has CDR1 LGHNA and CDR2 YNFKEQ. CDR3 in DNA: TGTGCCAGCAGCTTGGGGGCGGACGGGACTGAAGCTTTCTTT. Amino acids: CASSLGADGTEAFF.

The J gene is TRBJ1-2, the V gene TRBV29-1; unclear D gene. Germline CDR1 SQVTM, CDR2 ANQGSEA. V shed 2 bases and J shed 8 bases, with 9 bases lying between them. The CDR3 runs 11 residues. The CDR3 loop is CSVETRNGYTF. DNA for the CDR3: TGCAGCGTTGAAACCCGGAACGGCTACACCTTC.

The chain uses TRBV29-1 and TRBJ2-1; weak D call: TRBD1 (6 bases). The CDR3 has 12 amino acids. Trimming removed 1 base from V and 8 bases from J, with 9 bases in between. Germline V gene data show CDR1 as SQVTM and CDR2 as ANQGSEA. DNA of the CDR3: TGCAGCGTTGAAGGCAGGGGCGATGAGCAGTTCTTC. This sequence encodes CSVEGRGDEQFF.

This chain links TRBV2 with TRBJ1-1; D gene uncertain. Trimming shortened V by 6 bases and J by 11 bases, and 10 bases separated the two germline ends. Looked up from germline, CDR1 is SNHLY and CDR2 is FYNNEI. This CDR3 is 10 amino acids long. CDR3 sequence (DNA): TGTGCCAGCAGCGGACCGCGTGCTTTCTTT. This sequence encodes CASSGPRAFF.

V is TRBV4-1 and J is TRBJ2-1; 8 bases are a match to TRBD2. CDR3 length equals 16 residues. Germline V gene data show CDR1 as MGHRA and CDR2 as YSYEKL. The trim removed 0 bases at V and 6 bases at J, leaving 7 bases unmatched. CDR3 region: CASSQDPGLGVNEQFF. The CDR3 DNA follows: TGCGCCAGCAGCCAAGACCCGGGACTAGGCGTCAATGAGCAGTTCTTC.

CDR3 coding DNA: TGTGCCACCAGCAAAGCCCGGGGTGGCAATCAGCCCCAGCATTTT. Translated, it gives CATSKARGGNQPQHF. The V gene is TRBV15, the J gene TRBJ1-5; no clear D. Germline V lookup: CDR1 LNHNV, CDR2 YYDKDF (reference sequence). The CDR3 covers 15 residues. V lost 4 bases and J lost 2, with 12 bases in between.

This chain links TRBV6-5 with TRBJ1-1, with D tentatively TRBD1 (5 bases). V shed 6 bases and J shed 4 bases, with 12 bases lying between them. Germline CDR1 is MNHEY and CDR2 is SVGAGI. The CDR3 runs to 13 residues. The CDR3 here is CASRYGGGTEAFF. CDR3 sequence (DNA): TGTGCCAGCAGATACGGGGGAGGCACTGAAGCTTTCTTT.

The V call is TRBV19, the J call TRBJ1-1, with 9 bases matching TRBD1. This CDR3 region has 12 residues. The ends lost 10 bases at V and 3 bases at J; junction bases unmatched: 3. The germline CDR1 and CDR2 sequences are LNHDA and SQIVND (reference sequence). The DNA for the CDR3 is TGTGCCATAGACAGGGGGGACACTGAAGCTTTCTTT. Translated: CAIDRGDTEAFF.

The gene calls are TRBV13 and TRBJ1-4; no reliable D call. Germline values: CDR1 PRHDT, CDR2 FYEKMQ (reference sequence). V was clipped by 0 bases and J by 8 bases, with 16 bases between them. CDR3 size: 16 residues. CDR3 protein: CASSLGRLLENEKLFF. Here the CDR3 DNA reads TGTGCCAGCAGCTTAGGGAGACTCCTTGAGAACGAAAAACTGTTTTTT. Variable domain in full (rest from reference TRBV13 and TRBJ1-4): AAGVIQSPRHLIKEKRETATLKCYPIPRHDTVYWYQQGPGQDPQFLISFYEKMQSDKGSIPDRFSAQQFSDYHSELNMSSLELGDSALYFCASSLGRLLENEKLFFGSGTQLSVL.

The chain employs TRBV7-9 and TRBJ2-1; 11 bases map to TRBD2. The CDR3 has 17 residues. With 4 bases clipped from V and 4 bases from J, the junction kept 9 bases outside the gene matches. Germline lookup yields CDR1 SEHNR and CDR2 FQNEAQ (reference sequence). This CDR3 is CASSSVELAGVYNEQFF. The DNA for the CDR3 is TGTGCCAGCAGCTCTGTTGAACTAGCGGGAGTTTACAATGAGCAGTTCTTC.

The V call is TRBV5-1, the J call TRBJ2-1; 9 bases agree with TRBD2. With V trimmed by 0 bases and J by 4 bases, 8 bases remained unmatched. CDR3 length equals 17 residues. Germline V gene data show CDR1 as SGHRS and CDR2 as YFSETQ. The CDR3 DNA follows: TGCGCCAGCAGCTTGGCAGCGGGAGGCCTTGTTTACAATGAGCAGTTCTTC. Translated: CASSLAAGGLVYNEQFF.

For this clone: Other DNA sequences in this specimen translate into the identical CDR3. This chain uses TRBV5-4 with TRBJ2-7; no firm D call. Germline V CDR1 and CDR2: SGHNT, YYREEE (reference sequence). Trimming took off 0 bases at V and 6 bases at J, with 7 bases between the two ends. The CDR3 consists of 12 residues. The CDR3 nucleotides are TGTGCCAGCAGCTTGGAAGGGTCCGAGCAGTACTTC. Translated: CASSLEGSEQYF.

The chain links TRBV13 to TRBJ2-1; the D gene is possibly TRBD2 (6 bases). Trimming pared 1 base from V and 9 bases from J, leaving 10 bases between. The length of the CDR3 is 13 residues. Per the germline V gene, CDR1 is PRHDT and CDR2 is FYEKMQ (reference sequence). The CDR3 reads CASSLVGGGEQFF. The CDR3 bases are TGTGCCAGCAGCTTAGTCGGGGGAGGTGAGCAGTTCTTC.

The chain carries TRBV6-5 and TRBJ2-1; TRBD2 matches at 7 bases. With 5 bases clipped from V and 3 bases from J, the junction kept 7 bases outside the gene matches. The CDR3 has 15 amino acids. Germline assignment: CDR1 MNHEY and CDR2 SVGAGI. CDR3 DNA: TGTGCCAGCAGTGGTACGGGGGGAATCTACAATGAGCAGTTCTTC. Amino acid sequence: CASSGTGGIYNEQFF.

This sequence joins TRBV19 and TRBJ2-2, with a possible D match to TRBD1 (5 bases). Per the germline V gene, CDR1 is LNHDA and CDR2 is SQIVND (reference sequence). The V gene lost 7 bases and the J gene lost 5 bases, with 17 bases spanning the gap. The CDR3 extends over 15 amino acids. As DNA, the CDR3 is TGTGCCAGTACCAGCCAGGGTGTTTGGACCGGGGAGCTGTTTTTT. Translating it yields CASTSQGVWTGELFF.

The chain couples TRBV12-5 to TRBJ1-4, with no clear D. Germline values: CDR1 LGHNT, CDR2 FRNRAP. CDR3 length: 16 residues. The V gene lost 3 bases and the J gene lost 4 bases, with 15 bases spanning the gap. In DNA, the CDR3 is TGTGCTAGTGGTTTTGATCCGGCGAGCCTTAATGAAAAACTGTTTTTT. Translating it yields CASGFDPASLNEKLFF.

Here the CDR3 DNA reads TGTGCCAGCAGCACCCAAGAGGGCCCGAGCCGTATCTATGGCTACACCTTC. It encodes CASSTQEGPSRIYGYTF. The chain couples TRBV5-4 to TRBJ1-2; D ambiguous. From germline, CDR1 is SGHNT and CDR2 YYREEE (reference sequence). The CDR3 is 17 amino acids. The V end was cut by 4 bases, the J end by 4 bases, with 23 bases between.

The rearrangement joins TRBV29-1 to TRBJ2-2; D possibly corresponds to TRBD1 (5 bases). The CDR3 is 13 amino acids. The germline CDR1 and CDR2 sequences are SQVTM and ANQGSEA. Trimming stripped 4 bases from V and 5 bases from J, with 11 bases between. The CDR3 sequence: CSVAPPGTGELFF. The CDR3, as DNA: TGCAGCGTTGCCCCTCCAGGGACCGGGGAGCTGTTTTTT.

V gene TRBV29-1 combines with J gene TRBJ2-3, with TRBD1 as a possible D gene (6 bases). Germline lookup yields CDR1 SQVTM and CDR2 ANQGSEA. Trimming took 7 bases from V and 0 from J, leaving 14 bases between them. This CDR3 has 14 amino acids. CDR3 loop: CSAATGISTDTQYF. The CDR3 DNA follows: TGCAGCGCCGCGACAGGCATTAGCACAGATACGCAGTATTTT.

This chain uses TRBV19 with TRBJ2-7, with D perhaps given as TRBD1 or TRBD2 (5 bases each). Germline-derived CDR1 and CDR2 are LNHDA and SQIVND (reference sequence). The CDR3 runs 16 residues. Trimming took off 0 bases at V and 6 bases at J, with 18 bases between the two ends. The CDR3 sequence: CASSIDLRGWEREQYF. The CDR3 DNA sequence: TGTGCCAGTAGTATAGATCTCCGGGGCTGGGAACGCGAGCAGTACTTC.

CDR3 residues: CASSPRNTGELFF. The CDR3 DNA is TGTGCCAGCAGCCCCCGTAACACCGGGGAGCTGTTTTTT. V and J are TRBV11-2 and TRBJ2-2; D is unclear. CDR3 size: 13 residues. The germline V gene has CDR1 SGHAT and CDR2 FQNNGV. Trimming took off 5 bases at V and 2 bases at J, with 6 bases between the two ends.

The V and J genes are TRBV27 and TRBJ2-1, with D possibly TRBD1 on 5 matching bases. The CDR3 covers 10 residues. Germline V gives CDR1 MNHEY, CDR2 SMNVEV (reference sequence). The germline V and J ends were trimmed by 10 bases and 8 bases, with 9 bases remaining between them. DNA of the CDR3: TGTGCCACTGGCAGGGATGAGCAGTTCTTC. Residues: CATGRDEQFF.

This rearrangement joins TRBV27 to TRBJ1-5, with TRBD1 as a possible D gene (6 bases). The CDR3 is 14 amino acids. Germline loops: CDR1 MNHEY, CDR2 SMNVEV (reference sequence). Trimming cost V 2 bases and J 5 bases, with 10 bases left between them. CDR3 residues: CASSLMGADQPQHF. CDR3 coding DNA: TGTGCCAGCAGTTTAATGGGGGCCGATCAGCCCCAGCATTTT.

CDR3 sequence reads: CASSSLTGGELFF. For the CDR3, the DNA is TGTGCCAGCAGCTCCTTGACAGGCGGGGAGCTGTTTTTT. J is TRBJ2-2 and V is TRBV7-9, with D possibly being TRBD1 (6 bases). The CDR3 contains 13 residues. The V end lost 4 bases, the J end lost 7 bases, and 10 bases lay between the germline ends. The V gene's germline CDR1 is SEHNR and CDR2 FQNEAQ (reference sequence).

The sample holds a few counts of this clone. This chain joins TRBV5-6 and TRBJ1-6; 7 bases match TRBD1. The CDR3 covers 14 residues. Per the germline V gene, CDR1 is SGHDT and CDR2 is YYEEEE. The V segment lost 4 bases and the J segment 5 bases; nucleotides outside the gene matches: 3. The CDR3 is CASSGDSDNSPLHF. DNA of the CDR3: TGTGCCAGCAGCGGGGACAGTGATAATTCACCCCTCCACTTT.

V is TRBV28 and J is TRBJ1-2, with a weak D call TRBD1 (6 bases). Per the germline V gene, CDR1 is MDHEN and CDR2 is SYDVKM. Deletions cut 3 bases from V and 9 bases from J, with 8 bases between. This CDR3 has 11 amino acids. The CDR3 DNA reads TGTGCCAGCAGTTTTGGGGGCAGCTACACCTTC. It specifies CASSFGGSYTF.

CDR3 nucleotide sequence: TGTGCCTGGAGTGTAAGCTTTGGGGGCACTGAAGCTTTCTTT. It is translated as CAWSVSFGGTEAFF. The chain carries TRBV30 and TRBJ1-1; possibly TRBD1 for D (5 bases). Between the trimmed V and J ends, which lost 0 bases and 4 bases, there was a span of 12 bases. Per the germline V gene, CDR1 is GTSNPN and CDR2 is SVGIG (reference sequence). The CDR3 consists of 14 residues. Drawing the rest from reference TRBV30 and TRBJ1-1, the complete variable domain is SQTIHQWPATLVQPVGSPLSLECTVEGTSNPNLYWYRQAAGRGLQLLFYSVGIGQISSEVPQNLSASRPQDRQFILSSKKLLLSDSGFYLCAWSVSFGGTEAFFGQGTRLTVV.

The genes are TRBV5-1 and TRBJ2-2; D uncertain. The CDR3 covers 14 residues. Trimming stripped 2 bases from V and 0 bases from J, with 5 bases between. CDR1 SGHRS and CDR2 YFSETQ come from the germline V gene. CDR3 DNA: TGCGCCAGCAGCTTAAACGCGAACACCGGGGAGCTGTTTTTT. As protein: CASSLNANTGELFF. Using reference TRBV5-1 and TRBJ2-2 for the parts outside the CDR3, the full variable domain is KAGVTQTPRYLIKTRGQQVTLSCSPISGHRSVSWYQQTPGQGLQFLFEYFSETQRNKGNFPGRFSGRQFSNSRSEMNVSTLELGDSALYLCASSLNANTGELFFGEGSRLTVL.

Remarks on this clone: Other DNA sequences in the same sample also yield this CDR3. The rearrangement links TRBV11-2 to TRBJ1-1; TRBD1 is a possible D gene (5 bases). This CDR3 has 13 residues. The ends were cut back, 1 base at V and 5 bases at J, with 8 bases in the middle. Looked up from germline, CDR1 is SGHAT and CDR2 is FQNNGV. The CDR3 sequence: CASSLGRGTEAFF. In DNA form, the CDR3 reads TGTGCCAGCAGCTTAGGGCGGGGGACTGAAGCTTTCTTT.

The chain combines TRBV9 with TRBJ2-7, with D possibly being TRBD1 (5 bases). The CDR3 is 13 amino acids. Germline V gives CDR1 SGDLS, CDR2 YYNGEE. The V and J ends lost 0 bases and 5 bases respectively, with 9 bases between them. DNA for the CDR3: TGTGCCAGCAGCGTAGGGGGCCGAGACGAGCAGTACTTC. This sequence encodes CASSVGGRDEQYF.